The source of this T cell receptor (beta chain) is a study of CD8 T cell repertoires and HIV-1 epitope variants. Study in general: Twenty-five autologous and known Gag and Nef epitope variant peptides each stimulated T cells separately.

This CDR3 region has 14 residues. V gave up 6 bases and J gave up 0 bases; unmatched junction bases: 3. CDR1 MNHNS and CDR2 SASEGT come from the germline V gene. By frequency in the sample, this clone is large (0.1 to 1%). What it binds is not known. The method was immunoSEQ multiplex PCR; TCRdb's version includes in-frame clones alone and lacks a portion of them. The table records under 6,000 clones, 66% of them present only once. This sequence joins TRBV6-1 and TRBJ2-7; TRBD1 matches at 9 bases. This TCR was sampled from a male donor with HIV. The sequencing sample was made of cultured CD8+ T cells derived from PBMCs. The CDR3 DNA reads as TGTGCCAGCAGACAGGGGGCTTCCTCCTACGAGCAGTACTTC. Translated, it gives CASRQGASSYEQYF.